The 32 T cell receptor beta chains below all came from one sample that was sequenced in a study of identical twins' blood T cells. TCRdb re-derived calls from the 5' RACE reads in MiXCR, one entry per CDR3 protein. The sample lists 350,000 to 450,000 distinct CDR3 sequences; approximately 30% were seen once. Sequencing was done on a sample of PBMCs. The receptors here all came from a woman aged 18-50 years in good health.

In this sample, this clonotype turned up once. This sequence joins TRBV10-3 and TRBJ2-1; 7 nucleotides line up with TRBD1. CDR1 ENHRY and CDR2 SYGVKD come from the germline V gene. J lost 5 bases, V lost 9 bases, and 7 bases had no gene match. This CDR3 region has 13 residues. CDR3 bases: TGTGCCATTACCAGACAGGGAAACAATGAGCAGTTCTTC. Translation gives CAITRQGNNEQFF.

CDR3 region: CASRGGPMEQYF. The CDR3 coding sequence is TGTGCCAGCAGAGGCGGGCCTATGGAGCAGTACTTC. The chain uses TRBV6-5 and TRBJ2-7; TRBD2 might be the D (5 bases). Germline V lookup: CDR1 MNHEY, CDR2 SVGAGI. The CDR3 loop spans 12 amino acids. Trimming took 6 bases from V and 7 from J, leaving 13 bases between them.

The V call is TRBV6-5, the J call TRBJ1-2, with a possible D match to TRBD1 (6 bases). Germline loops: CDR1 MNHEY, CDR2 SVGAGI. V shed 5 bases and J shed 8 bases, with 15 bases lying between them. This CDR3 has 13 amino acids. The CDR3 loop is CASSTTGRGGYTF. The DNA for the CDR3 is TGTGCCAGCAGTACGACAGGACGGGGGGGCTACACCTTC.

This clonotype was picked up a small number of times. V usage is TRBV29-1 and J usage is TRBJ2-2; 8 positions match TRBD1. Per germline, CDR1 SQVTM and CDR2 ANQGSEA. The CDR3 contains 14 residues. Trimming removed 5 bases from V and 0 bases from J; junction bases left unmatched: 2. DNA for the CDR3: TGCAGCGTTAAGGGACAGGCGAACACCGGGGAGCTGTTTTTT. This encodes CSVKGQANTGELFF.

The rearrangement joins TRBV20-1 to TRBJ1-1; no firm D call. The CDR3 has 10 residues. Trimming removed 6 bases at V and 8 bases at J, with 10 bases between. CDR1 and CDR2 from the germline V gene are DFQATT and SNEGSKA (reference sequence). DNA of the CDR3: TGCAGTGCCGCCCGGTTAGAAGCTTTCTTT. Translation: CSAARLEAFF.

On this clonotype: A much larger clone sits a single nucleotide away, making a read error possible. The rearrangement joins TRBV7-9 to TRBJ1-1, with D unresolved. V was pared by 2 bases and J by 1 base, with 5 bases between. The CDR3 totals 13 residues. The germline gives CDR1 SEHNR, CDR2 FQNEAQ (reference sequence). The CDR3 here is CASSLMWNTEAFF. The DNA for the CDR3 is TGTGCCAGCAGCTTAATGTGGAACACTGAAGCTTTCTTT.

This clonotype has just a few counts. The V and J genes are TRBV10-3 and TRBJ1-2; D may be TRBD1 (6 bases). This CDR3 contains 15 residues. Deletions cut 0 bases from V and 6 bases from J, with 14 bases between. Germline CDR1 reads ENHRY; CDR2 reads SYGVKD. CDR3 residues: CAISESPQGINGYTF. The CDR3 coding sequence is TGTGCCATCAGTGAGTCGCCGCAGGGGATAAATGGCTACACCTTC.

DNA of the CDR3: TGTGCCAGCTCACCGGCCCCCAGGGGTGGAAACACCATATATTTT. Translating it yields CASSPAPRGGNTIYF. The genes are TRBV18 and TRBJ1-3; tentatively, D is TRBD1 (6 bases). Germline loops: CDR1 KGHSH, CDR2 LQKENI. Trimming removed 3 bases from V and 3 bases from J, with 12 bases in between. This CDR3 is built from 15 residues. Full variable domain (remainder filled in from reference TRBV18 and TRBJ1-3): NAGVMQNPRHLVRRRGQEARLRCSPMKGHSHVYWYRQLPEEGLKFMVYLQKENIIDESGMPKERFSAEFPKEGPSILRIQQVVRGDSAAYFCASSPAPRGGNTIYFGEGSWLTVV.

This clonotype was seen just once. The conserved phenylalanine or tryptophan normally closing the CDR3 is absent here, so this likely arose from a read error. The chain is built from TRBV5-1 and TRBJ1-1; no clear D. The V end was cut by 2 bases, the J end by 0 bases, with 11 bases between. The germline gives CDR1 SGHRS, CDR2 YFSETQ. The CDR3 length is 15 residues. CDR3 coding DNA: TGCGCCAGCAGCTTAAACACAAACCTGAACACTGAAGCTTTCGTT. Encoded protein: CASSLNTNLNTEAFV.

This chain connects TRBV10-3 to TRBJ1-2; possibly TRBD1 for D (5 bases). Looked up from germline, CDR1 is ENHRY and CDR2 is SYGVKD. Trimming pared 6 bases from V and 4 bases from J, leaving 12 bases between. The CDR3 runs 13 residues. CDR3 residues: CAISPGTAYGYTF. The DNA of the CDR3 is TGTGCCATCAGCCCCGGGACGGCCTATGGCTACACCTTC.

The J gene is TRBJ2-1, the V gene TRBV7-2; D assignment may be TRBD1 or TRBD2 (6 bases each). Germline V gene sequence: CDR1 SGHTA, CDR2 FQGNSA. Deletions cut 0 bases from V and 13 bases from J, with 13 bases between. CDR3 length: 13 residues. The CDR3 sequence is CASSLASGAFQFF. The CDR3 DNA reads as TGTGCCAGCAGCTTAGCGTCGGGGGCATTTCAGTTCTTC.

This chain joins TRBV2 and TRBJ1-1; the D gene is possibly TRBD1 (6 bases). Germline values: CDR1 SNHLY, CDR2 FYNNEI. The ends were cut back, 10 bases at V and 0 bases at J, with 15 bases in the middle. This CDR3 is 14 amino acids long. The CDR3 coding sequence is TGTGCCAACGCCAGCAGGGGAATGAACACTGAAGCTTTCTTT. Protein sequence: CANASRGMNTEAFF.

The chain employs TRBV12-3 or TRBV12-4 and TRBJ2-1; perhaps TRBD2 as D (7 bases). The CDR3 runs to 15 residues. Deletions cut 0 bases from V and 3 bases from J, with 9 bases between. DNA of the CDR3: TGTGCCAGCAGTTTAGCGGGGGGGCACTACAATGAGCAGTTCTTC. This gives the protein CASSLAGGHYNEQFF.

This chain uses TRBV19 with TRBJ1-5; D may be TRBD1 (5 bases). V dropped 3 bases and J dropped 0 bases, with 9 bases sitting between them. The CDR3 runs to 15 residues. From germline, CDR1 is LNHDA and CDR2 SQIVND (reference sequence). The CDR3 sequence: CASSMGTDSNQPQHF. In DNA, the CDR3 is TGTGCCAGTAGTATGGGGACGGATAGCAATCAGCCCCAGCATTTT.

This chain uses TRBV20-1 with TRBJ1-3, with TRBD1 as a possible D gene (6 bases). With 6 bases removed from V and 4 bases from J, the gap between germline ends came to 16 bases. The CDR3 has 14 amino acids. Germline V CDR1 and CDR2: DFQATT, SNEGSKA (reference sequence). This CDR3 is CSAGPGASGNTIYF. Here the CDR3 DNA reads TGCAGTGCCGGCCCAGGGGCTTCAGGAAACACCATATATTTT.

This clonotype was seen a handful of times. The chain employs TRBV20-1 and TRBJ2-2; tentative D call: TRBD2 (6 bases). Trimming stripped 6 bases from V and 3 bases from J, with 14 bases between. The length of the CDR3 is 14 residues. The germline V gene has CDR1 DFQATT and CDR2 SNEGSKA (reference sequence). CDR3 sequence (DNA): TGCAGTGCGAGCCGGGACTCATACACCGGGGAGCTGTTTTTT. It specifies CSASRDSYTGELFF.

As regards this clonotype: A much larger clone is a single base away; this may be a read error. The chain is built from TRBV20-1 and TRBJ1-1; tentatively, D is TRBD1 (5 bases). The CDR3 covers 15 residues. CDR1 and CDR2 (germline): DFQATT, SNEGSKA (reference sequence). Here the CDR3 DNA reads TGCAGTGCCCAATCGACAGACAACACGAACGCTGAAGCTTTCTTT. Amino acids: CSAQSTDNTNAEAFF.

The chain carries TRBV10-1 and TRBJ2-2; tentatively, D is TRBD1 (6 bases). The length of the CDR3 is 15 residues. Trimming took off 3 bases at V and 7 bases at J, with 15 bases between the two ends. Germline CDR1 and CDR2: WNHNN and SYGVQD (reference sequence). The CDR3 loop reads CASSEIRGQGGELFF. Written as DNA, the CDR3 is TGCGCCAGCAGTGAAATCAGGGGTCAGGGCGGGGAGCTGTTTTTT.

There are a few counts of this clonotype. The V call is TRBV20-1, the J call TRBJ1-4, with D possibly being TRBD1 (5 bases). Germline-derived CDR1 and CDR2 are DFQATT and SNEGSKA (reference sequence). CDR3 length equals 14 residues. Trimming shortened V by 3 bases and J by 0 bases, and 8 bases separated the two germline ends. In DNA form, the CDR3 reads TGCAGTGCTAGTGACAGTGCAACTAATGAAAAACTGTTTTTT. As protein: CSASDSATNEKLFF.

This clonotype has just a few counts. The V and J genes are TRBV18 and TRBJ2-3; D possibly uses TRBD1 or TRBD2 (5 bases each). V gave up 0 bases and J gave up 6 bases, with 10 bases separating them. Germline CDR1 is KGHSH and CDR2 is LQKENI. The CDR3 loop spans 14 amino acids. The chain's CDR3 is CASSPPGDTDTQYF. CDR3 DNA sequence: TGTGCCAGCTCACCACCGGGGGATACGGATACGCAGTATTTT.

This clonotype was seen a handful of times. The V gene is TRBV2, the J gene TRBJ2-3; D remains ambiguous. V lost 0 bases and J lost 6, with 7 bases in between. Germline CDR1 reads SNHLY; CDR2 reads FYNNEI. This CDR3 is built from 13 residues. The CDR3 spells CASSEAWKDTQYF. CDR3 coding DNA: TGTGCCAGCAGTGAAGCGTGGAAGGATACGCAGTATTTT.

Notes on this clonotype: Being one base from a much bigger clone, this may be a read error. This chain links TRBV14 with TRBJ1-1; the D is unclear. Germline V gene lookup returns CDR1 SGHDN and CDR2 FVKESK. The CDR3 runs 12 residues. The V and J ends lost 11 bases and 1 base respectively, with 11 bases between them. CDR3 DNA sequence: TGTGCCGGCACGGATGGGAACACTGAAGCTTTCTTT. Translating it yields CAGTDGNTEAFF.

CDR3: CASSLVQGEAFF. CDR3 nucleotides: TGTGCCAGCAGCTTAGTCCAAGGAGAAGCTTTCTTT. The chain has TRBV7-9 and TRBJ1-1; no definite D call. The V end lost 1 base, the J end lost 8 bases, and 8 bases lay between the germline ends. The V gene's germline CDR1 is SEHNR and CDR2 FQNEAQ (reference sequence). The CDR3 has 12 amino acids.

The chain is built from TRBV5-8 and TRBJ2-2; 7 bases are a match to TRBD1. CDR1 is SGHTS and CDR2 is YDEGEE in the germline V gene. CDR3 length: 15 amino acids. The J segment lost 6 bases and the V segment lost 1 base, leaving 6 bases of the junction unmatched. For the CDR3, the DNA is TGTGCCAGCAGCTTGCGTGTAGGGGGCCCCGGGGAGCTGTTTTTT. Its protein is CASSLRVGGPGELFF.

The rearrangement links TRBV20-1 to TRBJ2-3, with D perhaps assigned TRBD1 or TRBD2 (5 bases each). V shed 5 bases and J shed 0 bases, with 18 bases lying between them. The CDR3 consists of 16 residues. The V gene's germline CDR1 is DFQATT and CDR2 SNEGSKA (reference sequence). The CDR3 region has the DNA TGCAGTGCTCCTCAGGGACCAAAGTCTAGCACAGATACGCAGTATTTT. Protein sequence: CSAPQGPKSSTDTQYF.

The chain carries TRBV2 and TRBJ2-1; the match to TRBD1 covers 7 bases. The CDR3 consists of 12 residues. Unmatched junction bases numbered 2, after V lost 6 bases and J lost 6 bases. Germline V gives CDR1 SNHLY, CDR2 FYNNEI. CDR3 amino acids: CASRRDSNEQFF. As DNA, the CDR3 is TGTGCCAGCAGACGGGACAGCAATGAGCAGTTCTTC.

This clonotype was seen repeatedly, ten times or more. This chain uses TRBV7-2 with TRBJ1-4, with D unresolved. Trimming removed 2 bases at V and 7 bases at J, with 11 bases between. The CDR3 totals 14 residues. Germline V lookup: CDR1 SGHTA, CDR2 FQGNSA. In nucleotides, the CDR3 is TGTGCCAGCAGCTTATCAGGAGGAGGTGAAAAACTGTTTTTT. This codes for CASSLSGGGEKLFF.

This clonotype was observed a handful of times. The chain joins TRBV30 to TRBJ2-7, with D hard to call. The length of the CDR3 is 11 residues. Germline V gene lookup returns CDR1 GTSNPN and CDR2 SVGIG (reference sequence). Trimming left V 1 base short and J 4 bases short, with 5 bases between. The CDR3 nucleotides read TGTGCCTGGAGTGCAGTTTACGAGCAGTACTTC. Translating it yields CAWSAVYEQYF.

Details on this clonotype: A read error may produce the germline difference seen at one junction end. This rearrangement joins TRBV6-5 to TRBJ2-7, with D tentatively TRBD1 (6 bases). Germline CDR1 is MNHEY and CDR2 is SVGAGI. The CDR3 loop spans 16 amino acids. Written as DNA, the CDR3 is TGTGTCAGCAGTTACTCGAGCCCGGACAGAGTCTACGAGCAGTACTTC. Protein product: CVSSYSSPDRVYEQYF.

The sample holds a few counts of this clonotype. The J gene is TRBJ2-7, the V gene TRBV20-1; D remains unclear. Trimming removed 6 bases from V and 5 bases from J, with 14 bases in between. The germline V gene has CDR1 DFQATT and CDR2 SNEGSKA (reference sequence). The CDR3 is 12 amino acids. The CDR3 DNA is TGCAGTGCGCGAGGACCTAGGAACGAGCAGTACTTC. Its protein product is CSARGPRNEQYF.

The V and J genes are TRBV12-5 and TRBJ1-2, with D possibly matching TRBD1 (6 bases). This CDR3 spans 15 amino acids. CDR1 and CDR2 from the germline V gene are LGHNT and FRNRAP. Trimming cost V 6 bases and J 5 bases, with 19 bases left between them. For the CDR3, the DNA is TGTGCTAGTGGCTCAGGGGTCGGGAGACGTTATGGCTACACCTTC. Its translation: CASGSGVGRRYGYTF.

This clonotype was counted a few times. The chain is built from TRBV29-1 and TRBJ1-1; D not certain. Looked up from germline, CDR1 is SQVTM and CDR2 is ANQGSEA. V shed 7 bases and J shed 4 bases, with 13 bases lying between them. The CDR3 length is 12 residues. DNA for the CDR3: TGCAGCGCCCTCAGTTCGGCCACTGAAGCTTTCTTT. It codes for CSALSSATEAFF.